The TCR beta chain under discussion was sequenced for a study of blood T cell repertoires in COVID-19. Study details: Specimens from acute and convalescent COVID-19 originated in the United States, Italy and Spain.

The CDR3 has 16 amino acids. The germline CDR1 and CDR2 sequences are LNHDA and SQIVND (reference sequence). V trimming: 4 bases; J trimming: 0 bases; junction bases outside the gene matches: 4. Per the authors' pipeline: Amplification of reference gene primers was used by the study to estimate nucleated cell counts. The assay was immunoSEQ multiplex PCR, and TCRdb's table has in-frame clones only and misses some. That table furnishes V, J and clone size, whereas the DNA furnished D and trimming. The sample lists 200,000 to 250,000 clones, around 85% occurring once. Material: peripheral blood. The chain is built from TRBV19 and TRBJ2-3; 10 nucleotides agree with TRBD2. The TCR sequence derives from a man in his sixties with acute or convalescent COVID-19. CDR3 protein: CASSTQLAGSTDTQYF. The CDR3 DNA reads TGTGCCAGTAGTACCCAACTAGCGGGAAGCACAGATACGCAGTATTTT.